This TCR beta chain was documented in a study of blood T cell repertoires in COVID-19. Looking at the study overall: COVID-19 samples from acute and convalescent phases originated in the United States, Italy and Spain. PBMCs, B-cell-depleted T cells, or T cells were the source of the cDNA or gDNA that made up the material.

This CDR3 spans 15 amino acids. Germline values: CDR1 KGHSH, CDR2 LQKENI. Unmatched junction bases numbered 5, after V lost 3 bases and J lost 1 base. Ages ranged from about 18 to 90 years, with residence in more than 20 US areas. In the original workflow: Scientists estimated how many nucleated cells there were by amplifying reference gene primers. Profiling relied on immunoSEQ multiplex PCR, and the TCRdb table lists in-frame clones only, not all of them. For V, J and clone size, that table is used; D and trimming come from the DNA. The table includes 150,000 to 200,000 clones, around 81% detected once.

Material: PBMCs or T cells enriched from blood (not recorded which). The source of this sequence is a man between 35 and 55 years old who had recovered from COVID-19. The chain employs TRBV18 and TRBJ2-5, with 7 positions matching TRBD1. The CDR3 reads CASSPETGSQETQYF. Written as DNA, the CDR3 is TGTGCCAGCTCACCGGAGACAGGGAGCCAAGAGACCCAGTACTTC.